This entry is about one T cell receptor beta chain. PCR primers comprised 60 Vbeta and 13 Jbeta primers. Measured with immunoSEQ multiplex PCR; TCRdb has only the in-frame clones, and not every one. The sample shows tens of thousands of clones, just under 80% of them seen only once. The sample belongs to a study of cytomegalovirus exposure and HLA in healthy donors. This CDR3 region has 14 residues. Looked up from germline, CDR1 is GTSNPN and CDR2 is SVGIG (reference sequence). With 1 base clipped from V and 6 bases from J, the junction kept 3 bases outside the gene matches. The chain carries TRBV30 and TRBJ2-3, with 11 bases lining up with TRBD2. Sample: PBMCs. The clonotype was recovered from a woman in her forties in good health and CMV-seronegative. Here the CDR3 reads CAWSGSGGADTQYF. In nucleotides, the CDR3 is TGTGCCTGGAGTGGTAGCGGGGGGGCGGATACGCAGTATTTT. The complete variable domain, with remaining parts taken from reference TRBV30 and TRBJ2-3, reads SQTIHQWPATLVQPVGSPLSLECTVEGTSNPNLYWYRQAAGRGLQLLFYSVGIGQISSEVPQNLSASRPQDRQFILSSKKLLLSDSGFYLCAWSGSGGADTQYFGPGTRLTVL.